A selection of T cell receptor beta chains follows, all from one sample in a study of blood T cell repertoires in COVID-19. Generated by immunoSEQ multiplex PCR, the TCRdb table keeps only in-frame clones and is missing some. This table holds approximately 100,000 clones, roughly nine tenths found once. Sequencing was performed on peripheral blood. Receptors were obtained from a man aged 50-59 years in a cohort sampled during active COVID-19. CDR3s include the opening cysteine and the closing phenylalanine or tryptophan. Fields, in order: V gene, J gene, D gene, clone size, CDR3 DNA, CDR3 protein. A D gene is named only where the DNA matches it firmly. The listing skips clone size in some rows; elsewhere it reads once, few, many or a size class.

V: TRBV5-1; J: TRBJ2-1; D: TRBD2; size: -; DNA: TGCGCCAGCAGCCCGGGACTAGCGACCTACAATGAGCAGTTCTTC; CDR3: CASSPGLATYNEQFF
V: TRBV5-5; J: TRBJ2-2; D: -; size: -; DNA: TGTGCCAGCAGCTTCGTTGCGGAGACGAACACCGGGGAGCTGTTTTTT; CDR3: CASSFVAETNTGELFF
V: TRBV28; J: TRBJ2-1; D: -; size: -; DNA: TGTGCCAGCAGTTTAGGCGGGGGACACTACAATGAGCAGTTCTTC; CDR3: CASSLGGGHYNEQFF
V: TRBV28; J: TRBJ1-2; D: TRBD1; size: once; DNA: TGTGCCAGCACCCTACTAGGGACAGGGGGCTTTGGCTACACCTTC; CDR3: CASTLLGTGGFGYTF
V: TRBV11-2; J: TRBJ2-5; D: -; size: -; DNA: TGTGCCAGCAGCTTAGGTTTGGTAGCGGATAAAGAGACCCAGTACTTC; CDR3: CASSLGLVADKETQYF
V: TRBV7-2; J: TRBJ2-3; D: TRBD1; size: -; DNA: TGTGCCAGCAGCCACAGGGGCACTAGCACAGATACGCAGTATTTT; CDR3: CASSHRGTSTDTQYF
V: TRBV4-2; J: TRBJ2-1; D: -; size: -; DNA: TGTGCCAGCAGCCCCTGGATCGATTTGGAGAATGAGCAGTTCTTC; CDR3: CASSPWIDLENEQFF
V: TRBV19; J: TRBJ1-4; D: -; size: few; DNA: TGTGCCAGTAGTATTGGGGGGGCACATAATGAAAAACTGTTTTTT; CDR3: CASSIGGAHNEKLFF
V: TRBV5-1; J: TRBJ1-3; D: -; size: once; DNA: TGCGCCAGCAGCACGGACGGACACTCTGGAAACACCATATATTTT; CDR3: CASSTDGHSGNTIYF
V: TRBV23-1; J: TRBJ2-1; D: -; size: -; DNA: TGCGCCAGCAAGCCCATCGGACAGAGCTCCTACAATGAGCAGTTCTTC; CDR3: CASKPIGQSSYNEQFF
V: TRBV19; J: TRBJ2-3; D: TRBD1; size: -; DNA: TGTGCCAGTAAGGATCTTAAGGGACAGAGGATTTCTGCGCAGTATTTT; CDR3: CASKDLKGQRISAQYF
V: TRBV19; J: TRBJ2-4; D: TRBD2; size: -; DNA: TGTGCCAGTAGTAACCAGCGGGGGAAAAACATTCAGTACTTC; CDR3: CASSNQRGKNIQYF
V: TRBV11-1; J: TRBJ2-5; D: TRBD1; size: -; DNA: TGTGCCAGCAGCCACGGACAGGGGTTTAGGGAGACCCAGTACTTC; CDR3: CASSHGQGFRETQYF
V: TRBV19; J: TRBJ2-7; D: TRBD1; size: -; DNA: TGTGCCAGTAGTACACAGGGGGCTCGGCACGAGCAGTACTTC; CDR3: CASSTQGARHEQYF
V: TRBV5-4; J: TRBJ2-1; D: TRBD2; size: -; DNA: TGTGCCAGCAGCTTGGAGTCAGGGCTAGCGGGCAATGAGCAGTTCTTC; CDR3: CASSLESGLAGNEQFF
V: TRBV3-1/TRBV3-2; J: TRBJ2-5; D: TRBD2; size: -; DNA: TGTGCCAGCAGCCAAAAGCGCGGGGGGACCCAGTACTTC; CDR3: CASSQKRGGTQYF
V: TRBV19; J: TRBJ1-2; D: -; size: -; DNA: TGTGCCAGTAGTCCCCCCGGGACAAATAACTATGGCTACACCTTC; CDR3: CASSPPGTNNYGYTF
V: TRBV7-9; J: TRBJ1-1; D: TRBD1; size: -; DNA: TGTGCCAGCAGCCCGGGACAGGGCGCAGCCTCCTTCACTGAAGCTTTCTTT; CDR3: CASSPGQGAASFTEAFF
V: TRBV4-2; J: TRBJ2-1; D: TRBD2; size: -; DNA: TGTGCCAGCAGCCAAGAGTCCATAGTAGCGGGGGCCCTGAGAAACAATGAGCAGTTCTTC; CDR3: CASSQESIVAGALRNNEQFF
V: TRBV7-2; J: TRBJ2-1; D: -; size: -; DNA: TGTGCCAGCAGCCCACAGGGACGGGTCTCGGAGCAGTTCTTC; CDR3: CASSPQGRVSEQFF
V: TRBV5-5; J: TRBJ2-7; D: TRBD1; size: -; DNA: TGTGCCAGCAGCTTGACAGGGGATTACTACGAGCAGTACTTC; CDR3: CASSLTGDYYEQYF
V: TRBV12-3/TRBV12-4; J: TRBJ1-5; D: TRBD1; size: -; DNA: TGTGCCAGCAGGGGACAGCCCGATCAGCCCCAGCATTTT; CDR3: CASRGQPDQPQHF
V: TRBV18; J: TRBJ1-1; D: TRBD1; size: -; DNA: TGTGCCAGCTCACCCGTGACAGGGGGCGTCACTGAAGCTTTCTTT; CDR3: CASSPVTGGVTEAFF
V: TRBV7-9; J: TRBJ2-1; D: TRBD2; size: -; DNA: TGTGCCAGCAGCTTAGGCGGGGGGGCAAATGAGCAGTTCTTC; CDR3: CASSLGGGANEQFF
V: TRBV10-1; J: TRBJ2-5; D: -; size: -; DNA: TGCGCCAGCCGCCGCAGTCCCCAGGAGACCCAGTACTTC; CDR3: CASRRSPQETQYF
V: TRBV6-1; J: TRBJ1-3; D: -; size: once; DNA: TGTGCCAGCAGTGAAATCAGGGGTGCCACCATATATTTT; CDR3: CASSEIRGATIYF
V: TRBV7-3; J: TRBJ1-2; D: TRBD1; size: -; DNA: TGTGCCAGCAGCTTATCGAACAGGGGGGACGGCTACACCTTC; CDR3: CASSLSNRGDGYTF
V: TRBV5-4; J: TRBJ2-2; D: -; size: -; DNA: TGTGCCAGCAGCCCCCGAGTAGGACAGCCCACCGGGGAGCTGTTTTTT; CDR3: CASSPRVGQPTGELFF
V: TRBV10-3; J: TRBJ2-3; D: -; size: -; DNA: TGTGCCATCAGGGACAAGAGCACAGATACGCAGTATTTT; CDR3: CAIRDKSTDTQYF
V: TRBV3-1/TRBV3-2; J: TRBJ1-2; D: -; size: -; DNA: TGTGCCAGCAGCTTGACTGAGAACTATGGCTACACCTTC; CDR3: CASSLTENYGYTF
V: TRBV5-1; J: TRBJ2-3; D: TRBD1; size: few; DNA: TGCGCCAGCAGCTTGGCAGGGGGAAGAGATACGCAGTATTTT; CDR3: CASSLAGGRDTQYF
V: TRBV24-1; J: TRBJ1-2; D: -; size: once; DNA: TGTGCCACCAGTGTTGGACAGAGCTATGGCTACACCTTC; CDR3: CATSVGQSYGYTF
V: TRBV4-3; J: TRBJ2-7; D: TRBD1; size: once; DNA: TGCGCCAGCAGCCAAAAGGACAGGGTATCCGAGCAGTACTTC; CDR3: CASSQKDRVSEQYF
V: TRBV11-3; J: TRBJ1-2; D: -; size: -; DNA: TGTGCCAGCAGCCCAGAACCCGCCTATGGCTACACCTTC; CDR3: CASSPEPAYGYTF
V: TRBV10-3; J: TRBJ1-2; D: -; size: -; DNA: TGTGCCATCAGTGAGCAGGTGGGTCGCTATGGCTACACCTTC; CDR3: CAISEQVGRYGYTF
V: TRBV5-4; J: TRBJ2-7; D: TRBD2; size: -; DNA: TGTGCCAGCAGCCCGGGGAGGGTTTCCTACGAGCAGTACTTC; CDR3: CASSPGRVSYEQYF
V: TRBV24-1; J: TRBJ2-2; D: -; size: -; DNA: TGTGCCACCAGTGTCGGACAGTTTAACACCGGGGAGCTGTTTTTT; CDR3: CATSVGQFNTGELFF
V: TRBV28; J: TRBJ2-5; D: -; size: -; DNA: TGTGCCAGCAGTTTAGAAGGGGCACGCCAAGAGACCCAGTACTTC; CDR3: CASSLEGARQETQYF
V: TRBV5-5; J: TRBJ1-1; D: TRBD1; size: -; DNA: TGTGCCAGCAGCTTGGGGGGGACAGGCCGGACAGCTTTCTTT; CDR3: CASSLGGTGRTAFF
V: TRBV2; J: TRBJ2-5; D: -; size: -; DNA: TGTGCCAGCACACGGGGGGCGGTCCAAGAGACCCAGTACTTC; CDR3: CASTRGAVQETQYF
V: TRBV20-1; J: TRBJ2-1; D: TRBD1; size: -; DNA: TGCAGTGCTAGGACAGGGGACTTCAGGTTCTTC; CDR3: CSARTGDFRFF
V: TRBV24-1; J: TRBJ2-3; D: -; size: -; DNA: TGTGCCACCAGTGATGGGGGCCCAGATACGCAGTATTTT; CDR3: CATSDGGPDTQYF
V: TRBV6-5; J: TRBJ2-1; D: TRBD2; size: -; DNA: TGTGCCAGCAGTCGTGACGGGAGGAATGAGCAGTTCTTC; CDR3: CASSRDGRNEQFF
V: TRBV3-1/TRBV3-2; J: TRBJ2-7; D: TRBD2; size: -; DNA: TGTGCCAGCAGCCAAGGGGGGGGGTACGAGCAGTACTTC; CDR3: CASSQGGGYEQYF
V: TRBV6-5; J: TRBJ2-6; D: TRBD1; size: few; DNA: TGTGCCAGCAGGCGTCAGGGGGCTGGGGCCAACGTCCTGACTTTC; CDR3: CASRRQGAGANVLTF
V: TRBV18; J: TRBJ1-4; D: -; size: -; DNA: TGTGCCAGCTCAACTACAGGGTTGCCTAATGAAAAACTGTTTTTT; CDR3: CASSTTGLPNEKLFF
V: TRBV5-6; J: TRBJ2-5; D: TRBD1; size: -; DNA: TGTGCCAGCAGCTTGCAGGCAGGGGGCGGGGAGACCCAGTACTTC; CDR3: CASSLQAGGGETQYF
V: TRBV6-5; J: TRBJ2-3; D: TRBD2; size: -; DNA: TGTGCCAGCAGTCCCGGGCTAGCGGGGGGTTATACGCAGTATTTT; CDR3: CASSPGLAGGYTQYF